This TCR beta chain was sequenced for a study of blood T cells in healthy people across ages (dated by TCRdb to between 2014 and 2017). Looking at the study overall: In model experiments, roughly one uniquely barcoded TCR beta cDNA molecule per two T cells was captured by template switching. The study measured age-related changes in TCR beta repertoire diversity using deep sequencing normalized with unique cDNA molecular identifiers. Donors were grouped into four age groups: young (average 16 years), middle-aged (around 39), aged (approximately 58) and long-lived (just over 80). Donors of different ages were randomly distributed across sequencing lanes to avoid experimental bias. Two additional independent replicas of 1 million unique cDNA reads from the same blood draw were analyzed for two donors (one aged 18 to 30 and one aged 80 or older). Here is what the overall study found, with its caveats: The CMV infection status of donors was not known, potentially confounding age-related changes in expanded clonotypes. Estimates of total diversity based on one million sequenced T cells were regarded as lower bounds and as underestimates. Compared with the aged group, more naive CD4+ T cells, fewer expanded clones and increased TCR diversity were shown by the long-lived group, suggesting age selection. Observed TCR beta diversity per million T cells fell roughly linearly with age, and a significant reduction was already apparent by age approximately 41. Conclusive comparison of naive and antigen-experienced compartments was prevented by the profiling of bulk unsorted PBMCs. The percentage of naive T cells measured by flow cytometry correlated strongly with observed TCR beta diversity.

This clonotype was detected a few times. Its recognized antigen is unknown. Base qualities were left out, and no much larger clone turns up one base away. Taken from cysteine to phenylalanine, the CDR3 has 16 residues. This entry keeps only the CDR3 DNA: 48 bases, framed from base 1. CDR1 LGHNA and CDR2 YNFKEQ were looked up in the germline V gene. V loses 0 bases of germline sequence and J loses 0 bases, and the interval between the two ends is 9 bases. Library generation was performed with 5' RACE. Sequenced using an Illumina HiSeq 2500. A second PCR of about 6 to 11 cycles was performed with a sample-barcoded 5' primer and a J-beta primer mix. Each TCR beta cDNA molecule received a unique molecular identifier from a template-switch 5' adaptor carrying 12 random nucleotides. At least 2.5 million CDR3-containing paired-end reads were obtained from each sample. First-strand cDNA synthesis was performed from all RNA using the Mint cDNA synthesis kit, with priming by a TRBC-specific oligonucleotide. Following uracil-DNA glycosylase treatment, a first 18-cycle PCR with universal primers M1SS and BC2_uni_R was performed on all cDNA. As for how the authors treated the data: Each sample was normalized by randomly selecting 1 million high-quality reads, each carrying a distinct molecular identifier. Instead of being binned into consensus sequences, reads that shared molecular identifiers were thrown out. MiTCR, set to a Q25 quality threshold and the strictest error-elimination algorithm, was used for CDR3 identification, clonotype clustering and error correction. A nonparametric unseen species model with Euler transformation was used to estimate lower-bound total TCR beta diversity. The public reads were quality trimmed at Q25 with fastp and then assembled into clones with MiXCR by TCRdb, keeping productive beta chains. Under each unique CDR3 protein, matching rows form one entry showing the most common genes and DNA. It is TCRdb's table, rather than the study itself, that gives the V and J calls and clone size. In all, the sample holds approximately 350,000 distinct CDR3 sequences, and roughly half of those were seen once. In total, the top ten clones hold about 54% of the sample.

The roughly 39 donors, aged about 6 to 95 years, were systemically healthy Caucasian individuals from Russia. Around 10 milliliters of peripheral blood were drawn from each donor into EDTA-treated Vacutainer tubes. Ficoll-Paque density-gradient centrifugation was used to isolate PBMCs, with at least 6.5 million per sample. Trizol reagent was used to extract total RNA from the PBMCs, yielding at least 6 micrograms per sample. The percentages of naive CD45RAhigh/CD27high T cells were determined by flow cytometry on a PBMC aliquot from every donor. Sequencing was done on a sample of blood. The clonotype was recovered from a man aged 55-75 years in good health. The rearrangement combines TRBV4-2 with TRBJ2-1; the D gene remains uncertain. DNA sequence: TGTGCCAGCAGCCAAGACTACCTGAGCTCCTACAATGAGCAGTTCTTC. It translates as CASSQDYLSSYNEQFF.